The rows below give T cell receptor beta chains drawn from one sample of a study of blood T cell repertoires in COVID-19. Sequenced by immunoSEQ multiplex PCR; TCRdb stores in-frame clones only, minus some. The data show 200,000 to 250,000 clones, with over 70% seen just once and less than 3.5% held by the top ten. The specimen sequenced was peripheral blood. The receptors come from a man in his fifties with active or convalescent COVID-19. Each CDR3 is given without its conserved first and last residue.

v_gene	j_gene	CDR3aa
TRBV7-2	TRBJ1-1	ASSSGGTGRPKAF
TRBV19	TRBJ2-3	ASSDRGSTDTQY
TRBV6-5	TRBJ1-1	ASSQGASGTEAF
TRBV6-5	TRBJ1-4	ASSSPRAPDEKLF
TRBV4-1	TRBJ2-5	ASSQDRGQETQY
TRBV27	TRBJ1-2	ASRPGGHYGYT
TRBV5-6	TRBJ2-5	ASSLRQGARETQY
TRBV27	TRBJ2-7	ASSLSWGRGKY
TRBV19	TRBJ2-7	ASSTQYGEQY
TRBV30	TRBJ2-7	AWNRDRASYEQY
TRBV6-5	TRBJ2-3	ASRMTGGQDTQY
TRBV7-9	TRBJ1-3	ASSPPEGNTIY
TRBV6-5	TRBJ1-5	ASKLGAPNQPQH
TRBV7-9	TRBJ1-6	ATHEGPSPLH
TRBV28	TRBJ2-7	ASSNSYEQY
TRBV19	TRBJ2-2	ASSGGLAGTTGELF
TRBV6-5	TRBJ1-2	ASSRTGHYGYT
TRBV6-5	TRBJ2-3	ASSYSAEGTDTQY
TRBV5-1	TRBJ1-1	ASSLEGITEAF
TRBV5-1	TRBJ1-4	ASSLNSGENEKLF
TRBV12-2	TRBJ1-2	ASRLARDSGLLDYGYT
TRBV4-2	TRBJ2-3	ASSQDWGSADTQY
TRBV18	TRBJ1-4	ASSPNRGLNEKLF
TRBV3-1/TRBV3-2	TRBJ1-1	ASSQGWAGAF
TRBV6-5	TRBJ1-1	ASSYGLKAGESEAF
TRBV10-3	TRBJ1-5	AISAGGGENQPQH
TRBV11-1	TRBJ1-1	ASSHWGVTEAF
TRBV30	TRBJ2-7	ALDREALSEQY
TRBV30	TRBJ1-2	AWTTGQIYGYT
TRBV18	TRBJ1-2	ASSPAPDNYGYT
TRBV29-1	TRBJ1-2	SAGQGEYGYT
TRBV12-3/TRBV12-4	TRBJ1-1	ASSSSFTEAF
TRBV30	TRBJ1-5	AWSASYNQPQH
TRBV15	TRBJ1-2	ATSPSRLTDYGYT
TRBV5-1	TRBJ2-1	ASNSGQTYNEQF
TRBV15	TRBJ2-5	ATSRQVQETQY
TRBV5-4	TRBJ2-5	ASSPRTGSQETQY
TRBV19	TRBJ1-1	ASRTGGSGRTEAF
TRBV7-2	TRBJ2-1	ASSLGGARGTLNEQF
TRBV12-2	TRBJ2-2	ASRFPQGESGTGELF
TRBV10-2	TRBJ1-5	ASSESGTNQPQH